This is a list of T cell receptor beta chains from one sample in a study of cytomegalovirus exposure and HLA in healthy donors. This table comes from immunoSEQ multiplex PCR, and its TCRdb copy is limited to in-frame clones, with some not included. The data hold tens of thousands of clones, with around four fifths observed a single time. Specimen: PBMCs. These receptors all stem from a woman in her twenties or thirties in good health and CMV-seropositive. Each CDR3 is given without its conserved first and last residue.

v_gene,j_gene,CDR3aa
TRBV5-4,TRBJ1-1,ASSFRNTEAF
TRBV15,TRBJ1-2,ATSRDPRATNYGYT
TRBV27,TRBJ2-5,ASTGPRETQY
TRBV4-3,TRBJ2-5,ASSHAIAGAEETQY
TRBV28,TRBJ2-7,ASRRAFEQY
TRBV4-2,TRBJ2-7,ASSSRTSVGEQY
TRBV6-4,TRBJ2-3,ASSDSWGAGADTQY
TRBV2,TRBJ1-5,ASSEGRNRNQPQH
TRBV25-1,TRBJ1-5,ASSGSSGLGQPQH
TRBV4-3,TRBJ2-1,ASSRSWRHNEQF
TRBV19,TRBJ1-4,ASSDRRDRSGELF
TRBV5-1,TRBJ2-6,ASSSGQLSGANVLT
TRBV15,TRBJ2-5,ATSGAEETQY
TRBV5-6,TRBJ2-1,ASSPPTGADYNEQF
TRBV29-1,TRBJ2-1,STWTGEGAEQF
TRBV6-5,TRBJ2-3,ASSLGLDTDTQY
TRBV28,TRBJ1-4,ASSDGQVVSREKLF
TRBV6-4,TRBJ1-2,ASSVNRGHSYGYT
TRBV5-4,TRBJ1-4,ASSSQGRGKLF
TRBV14,TRBJ2-7,ASSELQGYEQY